One sample yielded the 20 T cell receptor beta chains listed below, sequenced in a study of blood T cell repertoires in COVID-19. Clones were read by immunoSEQ multiplex PCR, and TCRdb kept only the in-frame ones, dropping some. The sample includes 100,000 or so clones, about 88% of them seen just once. The sequenced sample was peripheral blood. The receptors stem from a man aged 30 to 39 in a cohort sampled during active COVID-19.

The chain links TRBV25-1 to TRBJ1-4; D perhaps matches TRBD1 (5 bases). The CDR3 loop spans 14 amino acids. The germline gives CDR1 MGHDK, CDR2 SYGVNS. V lost 3 bases and J 6 bases, leaving 11 bases between the germline ends. The CDR3 DNA sequence: TGTGCCAGCAGTGAGGGCAGGGCTCATGAAAAACTGTTTTTT. This sequence encodes CASSEGRAHEKLFF.

This clone was seen only a few times. V is TRBV30 and J is TRBJ1-2; TRBD1 is a possible D gene (5 bases). CDR1 and CDR2 from the germline V gene are GTSNPN and SVGIG (reference sequence). V was cut by 5 bases and J by 5 bases, with 15 bases left in between. This CDR3 region has 13 residues. CDR3 DNA sequence: TGTGCCTGGGGGGGAGGGTATGGGTATGGCTACACCTTC. Its translation: CAWGGGYGYGYTF.

This sequence joins TRBV21-1 and TRBJ2-3; no DNA check was done on the table's D call, TRBD2. TRBV21-1 is recorded as a pseudogene. This CDR3 region has 17 residues. The CDR3 DNA is TGTGCCAGCAGCAAAGGGAGGTTCCCATCTAGCACAGATACGCAGTATTTT. It codes for CASSKGRFPSSTDTQYF.

Only one count was recorded for this clone. The chain links TRBV24-1 to TRBJ2-1; D is perhaps TRBD1 (5 bases). The length of the CDR3 is 16 residues. From germline, CDR1 is KGHDR and CDR2 SFDVKD. V lost 6 bases and J lost 0, with 14 bases in between. CDR3 DNA sequence: TGTGCCACCAGTCGCCCCCAGGGTGACTCCTACAATGAGCAGTTCTTC. Its protein product is CATSRPQGDSYNEQFF.

The chain couples TRBV7-2 to TRBJ1-3; D ambiguous. Germline assignment: CDR1 SGHTA and CDR2 FQGNSA. There are 14 residues in the CDR3. Trimming stripped 2 bases from V and 3 bases from J, with 8 bases between. The CDR3 DNA is TGTGCCAGCAGCTTACGTGGAGGTGGAAACACCATATATTTT. This translates into CASSLRGGGNTIYF.

This clone was seen once. This chain links TRBV3-1 (or the pseudogene TRBV3-2) with TRBJ1-2; D perhaps matches TRBD1 (5 bases). The CDR3 runs to 14 residues. V lost 6 bases and J 6 bases, leaving 17 bases between the germline ends. Looked up from germline, CDR1 is LGHDT and CDR2 is YNNKEL (reference sequence). For the CDR3, the DNA is TGTGCCAGCAGTCAAAACCGGGCAGGGAATGGCTACACCTTC. Its protein product is CASSQNRAGNGYTF.

This chain joins TRBV13 and TRBJ2-3; 7 bases match TRBD1. Germline CDR1 reads PRHDT; CDR2 reads FYEKMQ (reference sequence). The CDR3 totals 17 residues. V lost 5 bases to trimming and J lost 6 bases; unmatched junction nucleotides: 17. CDR3 protein: CASSRGWTGTNEDTQYF. The CDR3 DNA reads as TGTGCCAGCAGCAGGGGGTGGACAGGCACGAATGAGGATACGCAGTATTTT.

The chain recombines TRBV18 with TRBJ1-5; 7 bases are a match to TRBD1. This CDR3 spans 16 amino acids. V lost 1 base to trimming and J lost 1 base; unmatched junction nucleotides: 4. Germline V gene sequence: CDR1 KGHSH, CDR2 LQKENI. CDR3 in DNA: TGTGCCAGCTCACCACTACAGGGGCGAAGCAATCAGCCCCAGCATTTT. Translated: CASSPLQGRSNQPQHF.

This rearrangement joins TRBV18 to TRBJ1-2; no clear D gene. Germline values: CDR1 KGHSH, CDR2 LQKENI. The germline V and J ends were trimmed by 2 bases and 1 base, with 5 bases remaining between them. The CDR3 has 13 amino acids. The CDR3 region is CASSPADNYGYTF. Written as DNA, the CDR3 is TGTGCCAGCTCACCAGCGGATAACTATGGCTACACCTTC.

The chain recombines TRBV2 with TRBJ2-3; D not certain. Between the trimmed V and J ends, which lost 7 bases and 0 bases, there was a span of 5 bases. The CDR3 has 12 residues. CDR1 is SNHLY, CDR2 FYNNEI, per germline. CDR3 in amino acids: CASTPSTDTQYF. The CDR3 coding sequence is TGTGCCAGCACCCCTAGCACAGATACGCAGTATTTT.

The V and J genes are TRBV30 and TRBJ2-2; 7 bases are shared with TRBD2. Germline-derived CDR1 and CDR2 are GTSNPN and SVGIG (reference sequence). The CDR3 spans 14 residues. V shed 0 bases and J 5 bases; nucleotides not matched to a gene: 3. CDR3 nucleotides: TGTGCCTGGAGTGTGGGGGGGAGGACCGGGGAGCTGTTTTTT. This encodes CAWSVGGRTGELFF. The complete variable domain, with remaining parts taken from reference TRBV30 and TRBJ2-2, reads SQTIHQWPATLVQPVGSPLSLECTVEGTSNPNLYWYRQAAGRGLQLLFYSVGIGQISSEVPQNLSASRPQDRQFILSSKKLLLSDSGFYLCAWSVGGRTGELFFGEGSRLTVL.

The rearrangement links TRBV6-5 to TRBJ2-7; 7 bases line up with TRBD1. The CDR3 spans 15 residues. Germline V gene data show CDR1 as MNHEY and CDR2 as SVGAGI. Trimming cost V 2 bases and J 3 bases; bases outside gene matches: 7. The CDR3 DNA is TGTGCCAGCAGTTACGCCTATGGACAGGACTACGAGCAGTACTTC. It specifies CASSYAYGQDYEQYF.

The chain couples TRBV7-3 to TRBJ2-5; weak D call: TRBD2 (6 bases). Germline CDR1 and CDR2: SGHTA and FQGTGA. V lost 5 bases and J 4 bases, leaving 11 bases between the germline ends. The CDR3 length is 13 residues. CDR3 loop: CASSRGFGETQYF. DNA for the CDR3: TGTGCCAGCAGCCGGGGGTTTGGAGAGACCCAGTACTTC.

In nucleotides, the CDR3 is TGTGCCAGCAGCGGGACAGGGAATCAGCCCCAGCATTTT. As protein: CASSGTGNQPQHF. The chain joins TRBV5-8 to TRBJ1-5, with 9 bases lining up with TRBD1. This CDR3 is 13 amino acids long. Germline trimming cut 4 bases from V and 4 bases from J; bases unmatched to any gene: 0. Germline CDR1 reads SGHTS; CDR2 reads YDEGEE. Filled out from reference TRBV5-8 and TRBJ1-5, the complete variable domain reads EAGVTQSPTHLIKTRGQQATLRCSPISGHTSVYWYQQALGLGLQFLLWYDEGEERNRGNFPPRFSGRQFPNYSSELNVNALELEDSALYLCASSGTGNQPQHFGDGTRLSIL.

The chain employs TRBV19 and TRBJ1-2; TRBD1 is a possible D gene (6 bases). Germline V gives CDR1 LNHDA, CDR2 SQIVND (reference sequence). The CDR3 runs 15 residues. V was trimmed by 3 bases and J by 5 bases, leaving 16 bases between them. The CDR3 nucleotides are TGTGCCAGTAGTATCGGACAGCCAAGTTTTTATGGCTACACCTTC. Its translation: CASSIGQPSFYGYTF.

The V and J genes are TRBV11-2 and TRBJ2-5; D gene uncertain. Germline CDR1 is SGHAT and CDR2 is FQNNGV. The length of the CDR3 is 13 residues. The V end lost 4 bases, the J end lost 5 bases, and 11 bases lay between the germline ends. The CDR3 reads CASSWSVYETQYF. The CDR3 region has the DNA TGTGCCAGCAGCTGGAGCGTGTATGAGACCCAGTACTTC.

The genes are TRBV19 and TRBJ2-7; 7 positions match TRBD2. CDR1 is LNHDA and CDR2 is SQIVND in the germline V gene (reference sequence). Losses at the gene ends were 9 bases for V and 3 bases for J; bases not matched to a gene: 11. The CDR3 is made up of 14 amino acids. The CDR3 bases are TGTGCCAGCTCCAAAGGACTAGGGGACTACGAGCAGTACTTC. Encoded protein: CASSKGLGDYEQYF.

The rearrangement joins TRBV11-3 to TRBJ1-1; D remains ambiguous. V was cut by 4 bases and J by 6 bases, with 15 bases left in between. CDR3 length equals 14 residues. Germline lookup yields CDR1 SGHNT and CDR2 YENEEA. CDR3 DNA: TGTGCCAGCAGCTCTTCCGGAGCGACCCCTGAAGCTTTCTTT. Protein sequence: CASSSSGATPEAFF.

This chain joins TRBV19 and TRBJ1-6; 9 nucleotides align to TRBD1. V dropped 7 bases and J dropped 3; count of bases not matched to a gene: 7. The CDR3 totals 16 residues. The germline CDR1 and CDR2 sequences are LNHDA and SQIVND (reference sequence). CDR3 coding DNA: TGTGCCAGTACGGGGACAGGGCAAGGCTATAATTCACCCCTCCACTTT. This codes for CASTGTGQGYNSPLHF.

The gene calls are TRBV29-1 and TRBJ2-5, with 8 bases that match TRBD2. V was clipped by 3 bases and J by 5 bases; unmatched bases: 8. Germline V gene lookup returns CDR1 SQVTM and CDR2 ANQGSEA. This CDR3 has 14 residues. The CDR3: CSVEMGTGGETQYF. The DNA for the CDR3 is TGCAGCGTTGAGATGGGAACGGGGGGGGAGACCCAGTACTTC.